These 26 T cell receptor beta chains originate from one sample sequenced in a study of cytotoxic CD8 clonotypes in ibrutinib-treated CLL. The assay was immunoSEQ multiplex PCR, and TCRdb's table has in-frame clones only and misses some. The table lists 60,000 to 75,000 clones, less than 95% of them singletons. Sequenced material: PBMCs, taken after 12 months of ibrutinib treatment. All receptors come from a human donor with chronic lymphocytic leukemia.

The chain carries TRBV12-5 and TRBJ2-1; D not certain. The CDR3 spans 14 residues. V was shortened by 2 bases and J by 6 bases, with 11 bases between the two germline ends. CDR1 is LGHNT, CDR2 FRNRAP, per germline. CDR3 DNA sequence: TGTGCTAGTGGTTTGAGCGCGACTGCCAATGAGCAGTTCTTC. This codes for CASGLSATANEQFF.

The chain has TRBV28 and TRBJ1-1, with unresolved D. V was cut by 2 bases and J by 1 base, with 8 bases left in between. This CDR3 has 14 residues. Germline CDR1 is MDHEN and CDR2 is SYDVKM. In DNA form, the CDR3 reads TGTGCCAGCAGTTTACTACCCCGGAACACTGAAGCTTTCTTT. This gives the protein CASSLLPRNTEAFF.

V and J are TRBV2 and TRBJ1-4; D remains ambiguous. With 4 bases removed from V and 8 bases from J, the gap between germline ends came to 11 bases. The CDR3 runs to 13 residues. Per germline, CDR1 SNHLY and CDR2 FYNNEI. CDR3 bases: TGTGCCAGCAGTGCGGAATTTAACGAAAAACTGTTTTTT. It encodes CASSAEFNEKLFF.

The gene calls are TRBV10-3 and TRBJ1-1, with D possibly matching TRBD1 (5 bases). The V end lost 11 bases, the J end lost 1 base, and 14 bases lay between the germline ends. CDR1 and CDR2 from the germline V gene are ENHRY and SYGVKD. This CDR3 has 13 residues. The CDR3 region is CAVSGSRNTEAFF. The CDR3 coding sequence is TGTGCCGTATCAGGGTCTCGGAACACTGAAGCTTTCTTT.

V usage is TRBV6-5 and J usage is TRBJ2-1; 8 nucleotides align to TRBD2. The CDR3 runs to 14 residues. Per germline, CDR1 MNHEY and CDR2 SVGAGI. Trimming removed 6 bases from V and 2 bases from J; junction bases left unmatched: 3. The CDR3 spells CASRRGLAYNEQFF. DNA for the CDR3: TGTGCCAGCAGGAGGGGACTAGCCTACAATGAGCAGTTCTTC.

This clone was seen only once. CDR3 nucleotide sequence: TGTGCCAGCCGTAGGACTAGCGGGAGGGCCGGCAATGAGCAGTTCTTC. It yields the protein CASRRTSGRAGNEQFF. The J gene is TRBJ2-1, the V gene TRBV19, with 15 nucleotides matching TRBD2. There are 16 residues in the CDR3. V was pared by 9 bases and J by 6 bases, with 9 bases of the junction left unmatched. The V gene's germline CDR1 is LNHDA and CDR2 SQIVND (reference sequence).

The rearrangement links TRBV7-2 to TRBJ2-7; TRBD2 might be the D (6 bases). Germline values: CDR1 SGHTA, CDR2 FQGNSA. Trimming cost V 1 base and J 2 bases, with 9 bases left between them. The length of the CDR3 is 14 residues. The CDR3 here is CASSLEEGPYEQYF. The CDR3 region has the DNA TGTGCCAGCAGCTTAGAGGAGGGACCCTACGAGCAGTACTTC.

V usage is TRBV10-3 and J usage is TRBJ1-5; the D is unclear. CDR3 length equals 15 residues. V lost 2 bases, J lost 0 bases, and 8 bases lay in between. In germline, CDR1 is ENHRY, CDR2 SYGVKD. The CDR3 nucleotides are TGTGCCATCAGTGAGGAGGAGACTAGCAATCAGCCCCAGCATTTT. Translated: CAISEEETSNQPQHF.

This clone was observed a single time. The chain employs TRBV16 and TRBJ1-2, with TRBD1 matching over 10 bases. The CDR3 has 14 amino acids. V lost 5 bases, J lost 3 bases, and 3 bases stayed unmatched. CDR1 KGHSY and CDR2 FQNENV come from the germline V gene. The CDR3 DNA reads as TGTGCCAGCAGCGGGGACAGGGGATACTATGGCTACACCTTC. It specifies CASSGDRGYYGYTF.

This chain joins TRBV7-2 and TRBJ1-5; TRBD1 matches at 8 bases. Per germline, CDR1 SGHTA and CDR2 FQGNSA. CDR3 length: 17 amino acids. After removal of 5 bases from V and 0 bases from J, the junction contained 9 bases not matched to a gene. The CDR3 DNA is TGTGCCAGCAGCCAGCGGACAGGGATCCTTAGCAATCAGCCCCAGCATTTT. Translation: CASSQRTGILSNQPQHF.

This chain uses TRBV11-2 with TRBJ2-2; the D is unclear. The CDR3 is 15 residues long. Germline CDR1 reads SGHAT; CDR2 reads FQNNGV. With 1 base removed from V and 1 base from J, the gap between germline ends came to 7 bases. CDR3 bases: TGTGCCAGCAGCTTAGTTCGGCAGAACACCGGGGAGCTGTTTTTT. Residues: CASSLVRQNTGELFF.

The chain uses TRBV9 and TRBJ1-2, with a possible D match to TRBD1 (5 bases). Germline assignment: CDR1 SGDLS and CDR2 YYNGEE. The CDR3 has 15 residues. The germline V and J ends were trimmed by 0 bases and 4 bases, with 13 bases remaining between them. CDR3 region: CASSVGQGGGYGYTF. The CDR3 DNA reads TGTGCCAGCAGCGTAGGCCAGGGAGGCGGCTATGGCTACACCTTC.

This chain links TRBV5-1 with TRBJ2-5, with TRBD2 identical over 7 bases. Germline V gives CDR1 SGHRS, CDR2 YFSETQ. V was clipped by 0 bases and J by 0 bases; unmatched bases: 11. This CDR3 is 18 amino acids long. DNA for the CDR3: TGCGCCAGCAGCTTGGTACCCGCGGGAGAGGGGTACCAAGAGACCCAGTACTTC. It yields the protein CASSLVPAGEGYQETQYF.

The rearrangement links TRBV7-9 to TRBJ2-1; D is undetermined. Per germline, CDR1 SEHNR and CDR2 FQNEAQ (reference sequence). This CDR3 is built from 15 residues. Trimming left V 1 base short and J 7 bases short, with 14 bases between. The CDR3 nucleotides are TGTGCCAGCAGCTTAGAAAGGTACGAAGGGAATGAGCAGTTCTTC. Protein: CASSLERYEGNEQFF.

The chain couples TRBV11-3 to TRBJ2-5; maybe TRBD2 (6 bases). With 11 bases removed from V and 5 bases from J, the gap between germline ends came to 24 bases. In germline, CDR1 is SGHNT, CDR2 YENEEA. The CDR3 extends over 15 amino acids. The CDR3 sequence is CACKRIGSGSETQYF. CDR3 bases: TGTGCCTGCAAACGTATCGGGAGCGGGTCGGAGACCCAGTACTTC.

The rearrangement uses TRBV11-2 and TRBJ1-3, with no clear D. CDR1 and CDR2 (germline): SGHAT, FQNNGV. This CDR3 has 13 amino acids. V gave up 1 base and J gave up 3 bases, with 4 bases separating them. The CDR3 protein is CASSLAGGNTIYF. CDR3 nucleotides: TGTGCCAGCAGCTTAGCAGGTGGAAACACCATATATTTT.

V is TRBV7-6 and J is TRBJ2-3; 8 bases fit TRBD2. Germline V lookup: CDR1 SGHVS, CDR2 FNYEAQ. Trimming removed 5 bases from V and 7 bases from J; junction bases left unmatched: 11. The CDR3 has 15 amino acids. In DNA, the CDR3 is TGTGCCAGCAGCACCTGGGATAGCGGGGCGAATACGCAGTATTTT. It translates to CASSTWDSGANTQYF.

The chain employs TRBV18 and TRBJ2-1; tentatively, D is TRBD1 (5 bases). Germline CDR1 reads KGHSH; CDR2 reads LQKENI. The CDR3 is made up of 13 amino acids. V was trimmed by 2 bases and J by 4 bases, leaving 6 bases between them. CDR3 DNA sequence: TGTGCCAGCTCACCAGCAGGGTACAATGAGCAGTTCTTC. This codes for CASSPAGYNEQFF.

The chain is built from TRBV18 and TRBJ1-3; perhaps TRBD1 as D (5 bases). Trimming pared 3 bases from V and 8 bases from J, leaving 5 bases between. Germline lookup yields CDR1 KGHSH and CDR2 LQKENI. The CDR3 has 11 amino acids. CDR3 loop: CASSPGDTIYF. CDR3 DNA: TGTGCCAGCTCACCGGGGGACACCATATATTTT.

V gene TRBV7-3 combines with J gene TRBJ2-7; perhaps TRBD2 as D (6 bases). The V gene lost 2 bases and the J gene lost 6 bases, with 11 bases spanning the gap. Germline CDR1 reads SGHTA; CDR2 reads FQGTGA. CDR3 length: 13 amino acids. Here the CDR3 DNA reads TGTGCCAGCAGCTTAGGGCAGGGAGGCGAGCAGTACTTC. Translated: CASSLGQGGEQYF.

The chain employs TRBV19 and TRBJ2-5; possible D gene TRBD2, 7 bases. V lost 10 bases and J lost 5, with 17 bases in between. The CDR3 runs 13 residues. The germline gives CDR1 LNHDA, CDR2 SQIVND (reference sequence). The CDR3, as DNA: TGTGCCACCCAACGGGGGGCGTGGGAGACCCAGTACTTC. Translated: CATQRGAWETQYF.

The chain couples TRBV19 to TRBJ1-5; weak D call: TRBD1 (5 bases). The CDR3 has 17 residues. V was pared by 1 base and J by 4 bases, with 17 bases between. Germline values: CDR1 LNHDA, CDR2 SQIVND (reference sequence). CDR3 DNA sequence: TGTGCCAGTAGTATAGCGCAGGGTGGTACGGCAAATCAGCCCCAGCATTTT. Protein: CASSIAQGGTANQPQHF.

V and J are TRBV4-2 and TRBJ1-1; 9 bases are a match to TRBD1. CDR1 is LGHNA, CDR2 YNFKEQ, per germline. The CDR3 runs to 17 residues. Trimming at V came to 2 bases and at J to 3 bases, leaving 10 bases not matched to a gene. CDR3 DNA sequence: TGTGCCAGCAGCCAACCAACCGGGACAGGGTTCGACACTGAAGCTTTCTTT. Its translation: CASSQPTGTGFDTEAFF.

The chain recombines TRBV11-2 with TRBJ1-1; D is undetermined. Germline V lookup: CDR1 SGHAT, CDR2 FQNNGV. CDR3 length: 13 amino acids. Trimming pared 5 bases from V and 3 bases from J, leaving 10 bases between. In DNA, the CDR3 is TGTGCCAGCAGCCCCCCGGTCCACACTGAAGCTTTCTTT. Its translation is CASSPPVHTEAFF.

The rearrangement joins TRBV9 to TRBJ2-1; 7 bases are a match to TRBD2. Trimming removed 4 bases from V and 0 bases from J; junction bases left unmatched: 7. Germline CDR1 and CDR2: SGDLS and YYNGEE. The CDR3 extends over 16 amino acids. The CDR3, as DNA: TGTGCCAGCAGCCTTACTAGCGTAAGCTCCTACAATGAGCAGTTCTTC. It codes for CASSLTSVSSYNEQFF.

The chain uses TRBV6-5 and TRBJ2-7; no definite D call. Germline CDR1 reads MNHEY; CDR2 reads SVGAGI. Trimming cost V 6 bases and J 4 bases, with 7 bases left between them. The CDR3 covers 11 residues. DNA of the CDR3: TGTGCCAGCAGCCGAGATTACGAGCAGTACTTC. Translation: CASSRDYEQYF.